These T cell receptor beta chains were read from a single sample in a study of identical twins. TCRdb redid the calling of the 5' RACE reads with MiXCR, one entry per CDR3 protein. The table includes 450,000 or so distinct CDR3 sequences, approximately 15% detected once. These data also featured in a second study, about yellow fever vaccine responses in identical twins.

Sequencing was done on a sample of CD4+ T cells sorted from blood. These receptors were collected from a woman between 18 and 30 years old in good health. The CDR3 runs from the conserved cysteine through the conserved F or W. Clone size is given for some rows only: seen once, a few or many times, or a class if the clone is expanded.

V gene | clone size | CDR3 protein
TRBV4-2 | - | CASSQDPSTGVETQYF
TRBV5-1 | many | CASSSGTVNTGELFF
TRBV20-1 | - | CSARPRIPLLTDTQYF
TRBV6-6 | - | CASSFDRGLGGRPYNEQFF
TRBV6-1 | - | CASSPRVGADTQYF
TRBV18 | few | CASSQTATNEKLFF
TRBV20-1 | - | CSARDADGRDEQYF
TRBV18 | - | CASSLPSGGLDTQYF
TRBV18 | many | CASSPGSGAGGNQPQHF
TRBV10-3 | few | CAIKGTRSETQYF
TRBV4-1 | many | CASSQPGTDTQYF
TRBV5-1 | - | CASSLEVAAFNEQFF
TRBV28 | - | CASSWPGPDYEQYF
TRBV3-1 | - | CASSQSKAGQETQYF
TRBV25-1 | - | CASSLTGGVLAPLHF
TRBV6-6 | - | CASSYGTGEQYF
TRBV12-3/TRBV12-4 | few | CASSFEGGNEQYF